These 8 T cell receptor beta chains share one sample of origin, sequenced in a study of blood T cells in healthy people across ages. With a J-beta primer mix and a sample-barcoded 5' primer, a second PCR ran 7 to 11 cycles. TCRdb processed the 5' RACE reads anew with MiXCR; each CDR3 protein has one entry. The sample lists approximately 810,000 distinct CDR3 sequences, under 30% occurring once. Sequencing was carried out using blood. The origin of the receptors is a woman older than 75 in good health.

This clonotype is a singleton in its sample. Just one base apart from a much larger clone, this may be a read error. The chain recombines TRBV6-6 with TRBJ2-1, with 7 bases lining up with TRBD1. The J call is in doubt because the DNA end fits TRBJ2-7 better. This CDR3 is 17 amino acids long. CDR1 and CDR2 from the germline V gene are MNHNY and SVGAGI (reference sequence). The CDR3 DNA is TGTGCCAGCAGTACAGGAATGGGACAGTCCTCCTACAATGAGCAGTACTTC. It yields the protein CASSTGMGQSSYNEQYF.

This clonotype was seen just once. This chain joins TRBV7-2 and TRBJ2-4; D gene unclear. The J call may be wrong; the DNA end is better matched by TRBJ2-7. CDR3 size: 12 residues. Looked up from germline, CDR1 is SGHTA and CDR2 is FQGNSA. The CDR3: CASSSFIYEQYF. CDR3 bases: TGTGCCAGCAGCTCATTCATCTACGAGCAGTACTTC.

A word on this clonotype: A much larger clone lies one base from this, so it may be a read error. The V and J genes are TRBV11-2 and TRBJ2-7; 9 nucleotides align to TRBD2. This CDR3 comprises 16 residues. The V segment lost 4 bases and the J segment 4 bases; nucleotides outside the gene matches: 11. CDR1 is SGHAT and CDR2 is FQNNGV in the germline V gene. CDR3 in amino acids: CASSSYSGGPRYEQYF. The CDR3 DNA reads as TGTGCCAGCAGCTCTTATAGCGGGGGCCCGAGATACGAGCAGTACTTC. Supplemented by reference TRBV11-2 and TRBJ2-7, the full variable domain reads EAGVAQSPRYKIIEKRQSVAFWCNPISGHATLYWYQQILGQGPKLLIQFQNNGVVDDSQLPKDRFSAERLKGVDSTLKIQPAKLEDSAVYLCASSSYSGGPRYEQYFGPGTRLTVT.

This clonotype was seen a handful of times. CDR3 bases: TGTGCCAGCAGTCCCTCCGGGGTTTACTCCTATAATTCACCCCTCCACTTT. Translated: CASSPSGVYSYNSPLHF. The V gene is TRBV6-1, the J gene TRBJ1-6, with D unresolved. The V and J ends lost 5 bases and 0 bases respectively, with 14 bases between them. Looked up from germline, CDR1 is MNHNS and CDR2 is SASEGT. The CDR3 covers 17 residues.

The gene calls are TRBV6-6 and TRBJ2-5; possible D gene TRBD1, 6 bases. The J call may be in error: the DNA end matches TRBJ2-7 better. The V gene's germline CDR1 is MNHNY and CDR2 SVGAGI (reference sequence). The CDR3 loop spans 14 amino acids. In nucleotides, the CDR3 is TGTGCCAGCAGAGACAGGATTACTACCTACGAGCAGTACTTC. Translating gives CASRDRITTYEQYF.

In its sample, this clonotype was seen many times. The gene calls are TRBV12-3 or TRBV12-4 and TRBJ2-3; TRBD1 aligns across 9 bases. Trimming took 5 bases from V and 0 from J; bases not matched to a gene: 9. This CDR3 has 17 residues. The CDR3 protein is CASSPATGTGSTDTQYF. The CDR3 DNA follows: TGTGCCAGCAGTCCAGCGACCGGGACAGGGAGCACAGATACGCAGTATTTT.

This clonotype was counted at least ten times. V usage is TRBV7-2 and J usage is TRBJ2-3; D remains unclear. The CDR3 loop spans 15 amino acids. Germline CDR1 and CDR2: SGHTA and FQGNSA. V was pared by 0 bases and J by 5 bases, with 12 bases between. CDR3 protein: CASSLAGGFGDTQYF. The CDR3 DNA reads as TGTGCCAGCAGCTTAGCTGGCGGATTTGGAGATACGCAGTATTTT.

This clonotype appeared many times. The J gene is TRBJ2-1, the V gene TRBV7-2; D ambiguous. Germline values: CDR1 SGHTA, CDR2 FQGNSA. Trimming cost V 5 bases and J 7 bases, with 12 bases left between them. The CDR3 spans 13 residues. This CDR3 is CASSTSSGNEQFF. The CDR3 DNA follows: TGTGCCAGCAGCACCTCGTCTGGGAATGAGCAGTTCTTC.